This T cell receptor beta chain was identified in a study of spatial heterogeneity in lung cancer. Study-wide results and caveats: Expanded intratumoral alpha and beta TCR counts tracked tumor mutation counts.

The table lists this clonotype with a count of one. The antigen is unknown. Each CDR3 protein is one row after TCRdb ran MiXCR on the 5' RACE reads. Found here are thousands of distinct CDR3 sequences, 9.5% to 14% of them singletons; the top ten hold more than 10%. The time point: sample taken at primary tumor resection. Germline CDR1 is MNHEY and CDR2 is SVGAGI. The V and J ends lost 0 bases and 1 base respectively, with 8 bases between them. This CDR3 has 15 amino acids. The sample was lung tumor tissue, taken at surgery. The TCR originated in a male donor with early-stage non-small cell lung cancer. V is TRBV6-5 and J is TRBJ2-3; D remains unclear. CDR3 loop: CASSYSIGGTDTQYF. The CDR3 bases are TGTGCCAGCAGTTACTCTATCGGAGGCACAGATACGCAGTATTTT.